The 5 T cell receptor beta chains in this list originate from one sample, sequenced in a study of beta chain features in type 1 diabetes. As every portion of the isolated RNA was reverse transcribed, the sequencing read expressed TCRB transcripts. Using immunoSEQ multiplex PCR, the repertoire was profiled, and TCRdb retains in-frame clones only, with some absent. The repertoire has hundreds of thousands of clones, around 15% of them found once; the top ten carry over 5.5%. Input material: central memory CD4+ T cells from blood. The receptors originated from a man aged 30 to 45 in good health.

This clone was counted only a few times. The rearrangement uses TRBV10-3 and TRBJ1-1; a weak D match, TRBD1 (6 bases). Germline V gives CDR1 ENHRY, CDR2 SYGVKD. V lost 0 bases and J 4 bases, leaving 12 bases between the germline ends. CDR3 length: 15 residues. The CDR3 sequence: CAISESQGFGTEAFF. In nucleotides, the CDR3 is TGTGCCATCAGTGAGTCCCAGGGGTTTGGCACTGAAGCTTTCTTT.

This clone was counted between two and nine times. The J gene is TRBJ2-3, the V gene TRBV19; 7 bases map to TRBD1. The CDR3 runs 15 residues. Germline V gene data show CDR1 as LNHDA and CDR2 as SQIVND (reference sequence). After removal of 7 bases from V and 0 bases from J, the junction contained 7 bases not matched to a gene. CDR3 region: CASKSLRGSTDTQYF. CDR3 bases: TGTGCCAGTAAATCGCTCAGGGGGAGCACAGATACGCAGTATTTT.

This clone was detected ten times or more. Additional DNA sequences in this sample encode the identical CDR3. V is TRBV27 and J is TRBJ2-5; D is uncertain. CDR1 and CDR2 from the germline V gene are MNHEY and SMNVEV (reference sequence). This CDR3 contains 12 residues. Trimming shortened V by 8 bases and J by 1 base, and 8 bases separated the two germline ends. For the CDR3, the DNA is TGTGCCAGCTCTCGGACCCAAGAGACCCAGTACTTC. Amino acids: CASSRTQETQYF.

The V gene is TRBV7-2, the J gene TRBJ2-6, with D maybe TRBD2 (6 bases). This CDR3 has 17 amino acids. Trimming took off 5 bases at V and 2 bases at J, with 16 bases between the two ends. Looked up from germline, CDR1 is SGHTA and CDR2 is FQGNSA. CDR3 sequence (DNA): TGTGCCAGCAGCCTCCAAAGCGGAGGGACTGGGGCCAACGTCCTGACTTTC. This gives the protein CASSLQSGGTGANVLTF.

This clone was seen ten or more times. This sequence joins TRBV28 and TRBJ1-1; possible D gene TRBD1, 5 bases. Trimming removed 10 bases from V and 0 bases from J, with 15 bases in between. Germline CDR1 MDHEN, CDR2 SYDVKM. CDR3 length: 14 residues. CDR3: CATADGALNTEAFF. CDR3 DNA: TGTGCCACCGCGGACGGGGCATTGAACACTGAAGCTTTCTTT.